This passage covers 14 T cell receptor beta chains from one sample sequenced in a study of PD-1 blockade in classical Hodgkin lymphoma. The patients all showed relapse after autologous stem cell transplantation, while their brentuximab vedotin exposure varied. The repertoire was sequenced with immunoSEQ multiplex PCR; TCRdb's copy has only in-frame clones and lacks some. The data contain around 20,000 clones, around 80% of them singletons. The material was peripheral blood mononuclear cells (PBMCs), obtained before the second cycle of nivolumab. The receptors come from a human donor with classical Hodgkin lymphoma.

V and J are TRBV11-2 and TRBJ2-5; 7 bases fit TRBD1. The CDR3 is 13 amino acids. Germline V CDR1 and CDR2: SGHAT, FQNNGV. V dropped 3 bases and J dropped 5; count of bases not matched to a gene: 3. The CDR3 sequence: CASSFRQGETQYF. CDR3 coding DNA: TGTGCCAGCAGCTTTCGACAGGGTGAGACCCAGTACTTC.

The chain links TRBV19 to TRBJ2-3, with D possibly being TRBD1 or TRBD2 (5 bases each). Germline-derived CDR1 and CDR2 are LNHDA and SQIVND (reference sequence). The CDR3 is 15 amino acids. Trimming took 7 bases from V and 2 from J, leaving 16 bases between them. CDR3: CASTPGRQATDTQYF. CDR3 DNA sequence: TGTGCCAGTACCCCGGGACGGCAGGCCACAGATACGCAGTATTTT.

The chain employs TRBV9 and TRBJ1-4; D remains ambiguous. Germline V gene lookup returns CDR1 SGDLS and CDR2 YYNGEE. The CDR3 is 15 amino acids. V lost 4 bases, J lost 8 bases, and 18 bases lay in between. DNA for the CDR3: TGTGCCAGCAGCCTGCGTTTGGGTGCTCGGGAAAAACTGTTTTTT. Its protein is CASSLRLGAREKLFF.

The J gene is TRBJ1-6, the V gene TRBV30, with 7 bases identical to TRBD1. Per germline, CDR1 GTSNPN and CDR2 SVGIG (reference sequence). CDR3 length: 17 amino acids. V trimming: 1 base; J trimming: 3 bases; junction bases outside the gene matches: 9. Written as DNA, the CDR3 is TGTGCCTGGAGTGCTACCGGGACAGCAATCTATAATTCACCCCTCCACTTT. This sequence encodes CAWSATGTAIYNSPLHF.

The chain uses TRBV6-1 and TRBJ2-3; D is possibly TRBD2 (6 bases). Trimming pared 11 bases from V and 4 bases from J, leaving 7 bases between. The germline V gene has CDR1 MNHNS and CDR2 SASEGT. The CDR3 contains 10 residues. The CDR3 loop reads CAQRADTQYF. The CDR3, as DNA: TGTGCCCAGCGGGCAGATACGCAGTATTTT.

The chain recombines TRBV5-1 with TRBJ2-1; D possibly corresponds to TRBD2 (7 bases). The CDR3 totals 17 residues. Germline V lookup: CDR1 SGHRS, CDR2 YFSETQ. The V gene lost 1 base and the J gene lost 5 bases, with 19 bases spanning the gap. Written as DNA, the CDR3 is TGCGCCAGCAGCTTGCAGGTTAGACTAGGGGGGGACAATGAGCAGTTCTTC. It encodes CASSLQVRLGGDNEQFF.

This sequence joins TRBV9 and TRBJ1-2; 7 nucleotides match TRBD1. Trimming cost V 4 bases and J 2 bases; bases outside gene matches: 8. This CDR3 comprises 15 residues. From germline, CDR1 is SGDLS and CDR2 YYNGEE. In DNA, the CDR3 is TGTGCCAGCAGCACCCAAACAGGGGTCAACTATGGCTACACCTTC. It is translated as CASSTQTGVNYGYTF.

This clone was detected a few times. J is TRBJ1-2 and V is TRBV2, with 7 bases lining up with TRBD1. CDR1 and CDR2 from the germline V gene are SNHLY and FYNNEI. Trimming removed 2 bases from V and 14 bases from J; junction bases left unmatched: 5. CDR3 size: 11 residues. This chain's CDR3 is CASSENRGGTF. The CDR3 nucleotides read TGTGCCAGCAGTGAAAACAGGGGTGGGACCTTC.

The chain combines TRBV30 with TRBJ1-1; D gene uncertain. V lost 4 bases, J lost 4 bases, and 16 bases lay in between. The CDR3 consists of 14 residues. Germline loops: CDR1 GTSNPN, CDR2 SVGIG (reference sequence). The CDR3 here is CAWTVWGGTTEAFF. Written as DNA, the CDR3 is TGTGCCTGGACCGTGTGGGGAGGAACCACTGAAGCTTTCTTT.

The chain joins TRBV6-6 to TRBJ2-7; no clear D gene. The CDR3 covers 12 residues. V lost 7 bases to trimming and J lost 7 bases, with 14 bases between them. Germline values: CDR1 MNHNY, CDR2 SVGAGI (reference sequence). The DNA of the CDR3 is TGTGCCAGCACCAGGCATTTGGGTGAGCAGTACTTC. It yields the protein CASTRHLGEQYF.

The chain links TRBV11-3 to TRBJ2-2, with a tentative D call TRBD1 (5 bases). Germline CDR1 SGHNT, CDR2 YENEEA. Trimming removed 6 bases at V and 1 base at J, with 12 bases between. This CDR3 is built from 15 residues. DNA for the CDR3: TGTGCCAGCAGGGGTGGGGCCCTGAACACCGGGGAGCTGTTTTTT. Translated: CASRGGALNTGELFF.

Regarding this clone: Other DNA variants within this sample encode the same CDR3. The genes are TRBV5-1 and TRBJ1-5, with D maybe TRBD1 (6 bases). Between the trimmed V and J ends, which lost 0 bases and 0 bases, there was a span of 7 bases. The CDR3 spans 15 residues. Per the germline V gene, CDR1 is SGHRS and CDR2 is YFSETQ. The CDR3 region has the DNA TGCGCCAGCAGCTTGGTAGGGGGTAGCAATCAGCCCCAGCATTTT. It specifies CASSLVGGSNQPQHF.

The V call is TRBV19, the J call TRBJ1-3; TRBD1 aligns across 7 bases. V was pared by 6 bases and J by 0 bases, with 2 bases of the junction left unmatched. The CDR3 runs 14 residues. The germline V gene has CDR1 LNHDA and CDR2 SQIVND (reference sequence). The CDR3 DNA sequence: TGTGCCAGTAGACGACAGGGCTCTGGAAACACCATATATTTT. It translates to CASRRQGSGNTIYF.

This chain uses TRBV28 with TRBJ2-3; tentatively, D is TRBD2 (6 bases). This CDR3 comprises 17 residues. CDR1 is MDHEN, CDR2 SYDVKM, per germline. V was clipped by 4 bases and J by 5 bases, with 22 bases between them. CDR3 region: CASSSPPEGRWRDTQYF. The CDR3 DNA is TGTGCCAGCAGTTCGCCTCCGGAGGGGAGGTGGAGAGATACGCAGTATTTT.